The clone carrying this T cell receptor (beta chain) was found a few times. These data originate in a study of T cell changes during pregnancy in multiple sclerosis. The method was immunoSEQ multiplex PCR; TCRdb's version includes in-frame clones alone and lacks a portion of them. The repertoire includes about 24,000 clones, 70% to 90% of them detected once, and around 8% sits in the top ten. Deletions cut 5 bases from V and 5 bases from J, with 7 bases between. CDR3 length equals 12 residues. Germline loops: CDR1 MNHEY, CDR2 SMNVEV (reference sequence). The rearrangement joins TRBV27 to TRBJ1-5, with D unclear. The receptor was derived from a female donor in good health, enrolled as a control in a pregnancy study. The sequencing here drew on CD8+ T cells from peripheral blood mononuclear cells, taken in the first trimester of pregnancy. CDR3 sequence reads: CASSGRDQPQHF. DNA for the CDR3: TGTGCCAGCAGTGGGAGGGATCAGCCCCAGCATTTT.